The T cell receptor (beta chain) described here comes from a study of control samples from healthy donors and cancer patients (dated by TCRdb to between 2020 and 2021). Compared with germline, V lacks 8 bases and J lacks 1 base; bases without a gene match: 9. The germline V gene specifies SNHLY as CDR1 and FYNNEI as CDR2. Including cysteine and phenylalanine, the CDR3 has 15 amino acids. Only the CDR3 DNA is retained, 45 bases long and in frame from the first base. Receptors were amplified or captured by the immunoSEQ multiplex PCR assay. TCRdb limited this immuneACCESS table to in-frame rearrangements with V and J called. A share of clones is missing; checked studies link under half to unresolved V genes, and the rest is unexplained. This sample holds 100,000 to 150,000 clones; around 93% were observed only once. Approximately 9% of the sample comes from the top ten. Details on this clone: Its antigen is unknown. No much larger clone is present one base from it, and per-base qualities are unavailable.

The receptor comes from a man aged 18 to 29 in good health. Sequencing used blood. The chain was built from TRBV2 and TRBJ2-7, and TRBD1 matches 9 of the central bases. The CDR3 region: CASVPRDRASYEQYF. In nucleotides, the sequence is TGTGCCAGCGTCCCCCGGGACAGGGCTTCCTACGAGCAGTACTTC.